This T cell receptor beta chain was identified in a study of PD-1 blockade in classical Hodgkin lymphoma (dated by TCRdb to 2019 to 2021). For the wider study: The study used TCR beta sequencing and CyTOF to define a peripheral blood immune signature of response to PD-1 blockade in classical Hodgkin lymphoma. The investigation overall reported the following: Baseline TCR diversity was reported to be lower in newly diagnosed patients than in healthy donors and to be lower still in relapsed/refractory patients. The study covered only a single clinical trial cohort, and the causes of the repertoire differences, possibly disease activity or prior therapy, were still not defined.

The germline V gene (reference sequence) specifies MNHEY as CDR1 and SMNVEV as CDR2. Relative to germline, V is 7 bases shorter and J is 0 bases shorter, with 16 bases between their ends. From the cysteine through the phenylalanine, the CDR3 covers 16 amino acids. CDR3 DNA is the only sequence kept; it has 48 bases, read in frame from the first base. Genomic DNA was isolated using the Qiagen DNeasy kit from unsorted PBMCs as well as from negatively selected CD4+ and CD8+ fractions. TCR beta CDR3 regions were subjected to amplification by immunoSEQ multiplex PCR with primers that anneal to V and J segments. A synthetic immune receptor repertoire was used to minimize amplification bias, and any residual bias was removed computationally once sequencing was done. From the authors' description of their analysis: Custom Python scripts were used to quantify repertoire diversity as the Shannon entropy index. The unsorted, CD4+ and CD8+ repertoires were each analyzed separately, with the exception of combined analyses, where CD4+ and CD8+ sequences were merged in silico. TCRdb mirrors the immuneACCESS table, restricted to in-frame sequences. Some clones are absent from its copies; in checked studies, under half trace to an unresolved V gene, and the reason for the others is unknown. The V and J calls and clone size are taken from that table; D and trimming were inferred from the DNA. The sample table shows under 40,000 clones, and about 87% are seen once. The leading ten clones occupy more than 1% of the sample.

The time point label, as the study defines it: newly diagnosed, previously untreated cHL patient sample. Magnetic negative selection with a Miltenyi CD4+ T cell isolation kit was used to purify CD4+ T cells from thawed PBMCs. As a comparison group for the relapsed/refractory trial patients, PBMCs from patients with newly diagnosed, previously untreated classical Hodgkin lymphoma were sequenced. Peripheral blood was collected in 8 mL Vacutainer Cell Preparation Tubes, from which PBMCs were isolated by centrifugation and then cryopreserved. Purified CD4+ and CD8+ fractions were prepared only for cases where an additional PBMC sample was available. Magnetically labelled cells were removed on LS columns in a quadroMACS separator, and the flow-through was retained as the purified fraction. In its sample, this clone was seen once. Its specific antigen is unknown. No quality values exist for individual bases; no much larger clone is one base distant.

The TCR sequence derives from a human donor with classical Hodgkin lymphoma. The sequenced material came from CD4+ T cells from blood. The chain joins TRBV27 to TRBJ2-1; no D gene can be assigned with confidence. The CDR3 corresponds to CASKFGLYSSYNEQFF. In nucleotides, the sequence is TGTGCCAGCAAGTTTGGCCTTTATAGCTCCTACAATGAGCAGTTCTTC.